This paragraph covers one T cell receptor beta chain sequence. Germline V gene lookup returns CDR1 MNHEY and CDR2 SMNVEV (reference sequence). This CDR3 is built from 14 residues. After removal of 6 bases from V and 4 bases from J, the junction contained 4 bases not matched to a gene. The sample is drawn from a study of blood T cell repertoires in COVID-19. Study at large: Spain, Italy and the United States supplied samples that represented acute and convalescent COVID-19. Sample material is recorded as cDNA or gDNA derived from T cells, B-cell-depleted T cells, or PBMCs.

Authors' analysis steps: Estimation of nucleated cell counts relied on the amplification of reference gene primers. The data were produced by immunoSEQ multiplex PCR, yet TCRdb's version contains in-frame clones alone and is incomplete. That table is the source of V, J and clone size, and D and trimming were worked out from the DNA. The sample includes roughly 180,000 clones, approximately 88% seen only once; the top ten take around 6.7%. The specimen sequenced was peripheral blood. J is TRBJ1-3 and V is TRBV27, with 9 nucleotides matching TRBD1. The source of this sequence is a woman in her thirties or forties with COVID-19, enrolled during active disease. Written as DNA, the CDR3 is TGTGCCAGCAGAGACAGGGGGGTAGGAAACACCATATATTTT. Protein: CASRDRGVGNTIYF.